This TCR beta chain was recovered during a study of T cell responses to AZD1222 COVID-19 vaccine. TCRdb's table, derived via immunoSEQ multiplex PCR, lists solely in-frame clones and lacks some. The table includes hundreds of thousands of clones, approximately 94% detected once. This receptor was identified in an adult who received the AZD1222 COVID-19 vaccine. The specimen comprised peripheral blood, sampled 28 days after the second AZD1222 dose.

This CDR3 is CASTTSGGSQETQYF. The CDR3 bases are TGTGCCAGCACAACCTCGGGGGGATCTCAAGAGACCCAGTACTTC. The chain is built from TRBV6-5 and TRBJ2-5, with TRBD2 identical over 7 bases. V was clipped by 7 bases and J by 2 bases; unmatched bases: 10. Per germline, CDR1 MNHEY and CDR2 SVGAGI. The CDR3 covers 15 residues.